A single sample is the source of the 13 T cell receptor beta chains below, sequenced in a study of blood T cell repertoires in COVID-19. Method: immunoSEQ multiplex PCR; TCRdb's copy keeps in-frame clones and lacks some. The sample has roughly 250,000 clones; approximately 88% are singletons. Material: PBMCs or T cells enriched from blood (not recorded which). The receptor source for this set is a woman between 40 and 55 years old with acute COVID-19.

CDR3 region: CAISEGGGSNQPQHF. The DNA of the CDR3 is TGTGCCATCAGTGAAGGGGGTGGCTCCAATCAGCCCCAGCATTTT. The V and J genes are TRBV10-3 and TRBJ1-5, with TRBD1 as a possible D gene (6 bases). In germline, CDR1 is ENHRY, CDR2 SYGVKD. V was clipped by 3 bases and J by 3 bases, with 12 bases between them. The CDR3 has 15 amino acids.

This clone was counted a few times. For the CDR3, the DNA is TGTGCCAGCAAACCGGGACTAGCCTACAATGAGCAGTTCTTC. Translation gives CASKPGLAYNEQFF. The chain couples TRBV6-5 to TRBJ2-1, with 8 bases lining up with TRBD2. The CDR3 length is 14 residues. The V and J ends lost 7 bases and 2 bases, in that order; junction bases with no gene match: 4. CDR1 and CDR2 (germline): MNHEY, SVGAGI.

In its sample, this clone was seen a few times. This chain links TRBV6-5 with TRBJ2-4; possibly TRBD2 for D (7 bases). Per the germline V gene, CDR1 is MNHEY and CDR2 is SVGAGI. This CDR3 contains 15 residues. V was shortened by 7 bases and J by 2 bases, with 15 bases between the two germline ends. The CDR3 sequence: CASKGGGAPKNIQYF. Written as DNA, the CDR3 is TGTGCCAGCAAGGGAGGGGGAGCTCCCAAAAACATTCAGTACTTC.

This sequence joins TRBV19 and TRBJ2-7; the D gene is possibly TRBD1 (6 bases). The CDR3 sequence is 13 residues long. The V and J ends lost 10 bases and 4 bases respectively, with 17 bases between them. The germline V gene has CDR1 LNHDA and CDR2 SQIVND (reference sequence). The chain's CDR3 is CATLGTQTYEQYF. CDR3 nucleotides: TGTGCCACCCTCGGGACACAAACATACGAGCAGTACTTC.

In DNA, the CDR3 is TGCGCCAGCAGCTTGGATGGAGGCAGGGGTGAAGCTTTCTTT. Amino acid sequence: CASSLDGGRGEAFF. This chain uses TRBV5-1 with TRBJ1-1; weak D call: TRBD1 (6 bases). This CDR3 has 14 residues. Germline V gives CDR1 SGHRS, CDR2 YFSETQ. V was clipped by 0 bases and J by 7 bases, with 13 bases between them.

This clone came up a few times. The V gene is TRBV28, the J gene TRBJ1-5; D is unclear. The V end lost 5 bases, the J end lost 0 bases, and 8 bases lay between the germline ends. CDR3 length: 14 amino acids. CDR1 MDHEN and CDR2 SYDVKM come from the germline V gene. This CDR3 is CASSRGYSNQPQHF. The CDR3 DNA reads TGTGCCAGCAGTCGAGGTTATAGCAATCAGCCCCAGCATTTT.

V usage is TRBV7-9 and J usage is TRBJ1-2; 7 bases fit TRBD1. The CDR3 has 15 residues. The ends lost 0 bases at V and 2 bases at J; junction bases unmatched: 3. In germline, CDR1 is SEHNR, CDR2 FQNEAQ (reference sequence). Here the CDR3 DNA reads TGTGCCAGCAGCTTAGCGCCAGGGGGGAACTATGGCTACACCTTC. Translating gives CASSLAPGGNYGYTF. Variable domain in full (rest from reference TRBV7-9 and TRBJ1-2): DTGVSQNPRHKITKRGQNVTFRCDPISEHNRLYWYRQTLGQGPEFLTYFQNEAQLEKSRLLSDRFSAERPKGSFSTLEIQRTEQGDSAMYLCASSLAPGGNYGYTFGSGTRLTVV.

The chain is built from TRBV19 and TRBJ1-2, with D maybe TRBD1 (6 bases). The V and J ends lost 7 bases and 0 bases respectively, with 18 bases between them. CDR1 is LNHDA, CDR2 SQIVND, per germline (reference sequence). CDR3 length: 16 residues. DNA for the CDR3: TGTGCCAGTAACGTCCCCTACAGGGCTGCTAACTATGGCTACACCTTC. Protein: CASNVPYRAANYGYTF.

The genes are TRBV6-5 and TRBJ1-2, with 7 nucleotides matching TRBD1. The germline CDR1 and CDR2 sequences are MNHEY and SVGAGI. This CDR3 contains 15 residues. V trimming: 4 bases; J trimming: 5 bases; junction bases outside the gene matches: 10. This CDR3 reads CASSSSDRVFYGYTF. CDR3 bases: TGTGCCAGCAGTTCTTCAGACAGGGTTTTTTATGGCTACACCTTC.

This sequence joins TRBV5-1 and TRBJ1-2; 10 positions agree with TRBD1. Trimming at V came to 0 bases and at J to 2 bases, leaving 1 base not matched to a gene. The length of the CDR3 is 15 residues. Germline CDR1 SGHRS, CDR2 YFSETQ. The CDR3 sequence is CASSLGDRGNYGYTF. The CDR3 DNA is TGCGCCAGCAGCTTGGGGGACAGGGGAAACTATGGCTACACCTTC.

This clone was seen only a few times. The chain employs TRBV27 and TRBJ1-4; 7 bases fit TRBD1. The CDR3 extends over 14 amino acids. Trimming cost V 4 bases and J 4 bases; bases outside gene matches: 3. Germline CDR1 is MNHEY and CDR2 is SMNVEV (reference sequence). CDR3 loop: CASSSRGNNEKLFF. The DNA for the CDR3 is TGTGCCAGCAGTTCCAGGGGGAATAATGAAAAACTGTTTTTT.

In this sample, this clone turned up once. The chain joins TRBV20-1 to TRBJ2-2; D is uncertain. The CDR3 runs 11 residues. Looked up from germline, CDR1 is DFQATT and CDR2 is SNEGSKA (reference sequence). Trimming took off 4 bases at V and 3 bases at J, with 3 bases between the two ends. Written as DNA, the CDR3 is TGCAGTGCTACCTACACCGGGGAGCTGTTTTTT. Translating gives CSATYTGELFF.

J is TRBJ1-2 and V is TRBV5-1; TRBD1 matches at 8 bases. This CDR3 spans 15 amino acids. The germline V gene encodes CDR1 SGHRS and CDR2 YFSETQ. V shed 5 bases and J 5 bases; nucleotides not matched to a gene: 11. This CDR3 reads CASSPLPGQEYGYTF. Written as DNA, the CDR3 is TGCGCCAGCAGTCCGCTACCGGGACAGGAATATGGCTACACCTTC.